Below are 23 T cell receptor beta chains sequenced from a single sample in a study of blood T cells in healthy people across ages. Then a second PCR, running about 6 to 11 cycles, was carried out with a sample-barcoded 5' primer and a J-beta primer mix. In TCRdb, the 5' RACE reads were re-called with MiXCR into one record per CDR3 protein. The sample carries around 1.5 million distinct CDR3 sequences, 35% to 45% recorded once. The sample taken for sequencing was blood. Receptors originate from a woman between 18 and 30 years old in good health.

This clonotype has a handful of counts. This chain joins TRBV14 and TRBJ2-1, with TRBD2 matching over 10 bases. This CDR3 region has 14 residues. Germline CDR1 and CDR2: SGHDN and FVKESK. Trimming cost V 2 bases and J 9 bases; bases outside gene matches: 4. The CDR3 nucleotides are TGTGCCAGCAGCCAATCTAGCGGGAGCGGTGAGCAGTTCTTC. It translates to CASSQSSGSGEQFF.

This clonotype has more than one count but fewer than ten. The chain combines TRBV5-1 with TRBJ1-2, with D maybe TRBD1 (6 bases). CDR3 size: 14 residues. Between the trimmed V and J ends, which lost 5 bases and 2 bases, there was a span of 13 bases. Germline CDR1 and CDR2: SGHRS and YFSETQ. DNA of the CDR3: TGCGCCAGCAGGGAGCCCGGGACAAACTATGGCTACACCTTC. This sequence encodes CASREPGTNYGYTF.

The V gene is TRBV13, the J gene TRBJ2-1; 10 bases are shared with TRBD2. Germline V gene sequence: CDR1 PRHDT, CDR2 FYEKMQ (reference sequence). V was pared by 5 bases and J by 5 bases, with 9 bases of the junction left unmatched. There are 16 residues in the CDR3. CDR3 sequence (DNA): TGTGCCAGCAGCCCTAATCCCCTAGCGGGGGACAATGAGCAGTTCTTC. This translates into CASSPNPLAGDNEQFF.

The chain links TRBV6-5 to TRBJ2-1; D is undetermined. CDR3 size: 16 residues. With 0 bases removed from V and 4 bases from J, the gap between germline ends came to 13 bases. CDR1 is MNHEY, CDR2 SVGAGI, per germline. The CDR3 region is CASSYSIRFSYNEQFF. The CDR3 nucleotides are TGTGCCAGCAGTTACTCGATAAGGTTCTCATACAATGAGCAGTTCTTC.

This chain links TRBV19 with TRBJ1-6, with D maybe TRBD1 (5 bases). This CDR3 is built from 14 residues. The germline gives CDR1 LNHDA, CDR2 SQIVND (reference sequence). The V and J ends lost 7 bases and 5 bases respectively, with 12 bases between them. CDR3 nucleotide sequence: TGTGCCAGTACTCGAGGGGCTCATAATTCACCCCTCCACTTT. Translated, it gives CASTRGAHNSPLHF.

This clonotype has a handful of counts. This sequence joins TRBV29-1 and TRBJ2-2; D is unclear. The germline CDR1 and CDR2 sequences are SQVTM and ANQGSEA. CDR3 length: 16 residues. Between the trimmed V and J ends, which lost 4 bases and 0 bases, there was a span of 15 bases. For the CDR3, the DNA is TGCAGCGTTGTGGAGACTCCTACGGCGAACACCGGGGAGCTGTTTTTT. Amino acid sequence: CSVVETPTANTGELFF.

As for this clonotype: One end of the junction fails to match germline, which may point to a read error. The chain has TRBV6-5 and TRBJ1-2; 9 bases line up with TRBD1. The CDR3 is made up of 14 amino acids. CDR1 is MNHEY, CDR2 SVGAGI, per germline. The DNA for the CDR3 is TGTGCCAGCGGTTACCGGACAGGGGACTATGGCTACACCTTC. This encodes CASGYRTGDYGYTF.

Details on this clonotype: Given a much more abundant clone one base away, this may be a read error. The chain uses TRBV5-1 and TRBJ1-2; weak D call: TRBD1 (6 bases). The CDR3 runs 13 residues. Germline-derived CDR1 and CDR2 are SGHRS and YFSETQ. V lost 9 bases, J lost 6 bases, and 18 bases lay in between. Here the CDR3 DNA reads TGCGCCAACAGAATACAGGGTTCGGATGGCTACACCTTC. Translated: CANRIQGSDGYTF.

V is TRBV7-9 and J is TRBJ2-7; 7 nucleotides line up with TRBD1. The CDR3 totals 15 residues. Germline V CDR1 and CDR2: SEHNR, FQNEAQ (reference sequence). The junction had 10 bases not matched to a gene; V was cut back by 2 bases and J by 6 bases. CDR3 in amino acids: CASSLTGAGKGEQYF. DNA of the CDR3: TGTGCCAGCAGCTTAACAGGGGCCGGAAAGGGCGAGCAGTACTTC.

Comment on this clonotype: Germline and junction disagree at one end, which may indicate a read error. The chain uses TRBV24-1 and TRBJ2-7; D call uncertain. The length of the CDR3 is 12 residues. Looked up from germline, CDR1 is KGHDR and CDR2 is SFDVKD. The CDR3 DNA sequence: TGTGCCAACAGTGAAATCCACTACGAGCAGTACTTC. Amino acids: CANSEIHYEQYF.

The chain employs TRBV7-9 and TRBJ2-1; 10 bases align to TRBD2. This CDR3 is 18 amino acids long. Germline assignment: CDR1 SEHNR and CDR2 FQNEAQ (reference sequence). V gave up 1 base and J gave up 2 bases; unmatched junction bases: 8. Here the CDR3 reads CASSLDEGLAYPYNEQFF. As DNA, the CDR3 is TGTGCCAGCAGCTTAGACGAGGGACTAGCGTACCCCTACAATGAGCAGTTCTTC. Complete variable domain (other parts from reference TRBV7-9 and TRBJ2-1): DTGVSQNPRHKITKRGQNVTFRCDPISEHNRLYWYRQTLGQGPEFLTYFQNEAQLEKSRLLSDRFSAERPKGSFSTLEIQRTEQGDSAMYLCASSLDEGLAYPYNEQFFGPGTRLTVL.

This chain links TRBV5-1 with TRBJ2-6; 9 bases fit TRBD1. Germline assignment: CDR1 SGHRS and CDR2 YFSETQ. V lost 5 bases, J lost 0 bases, and 6 bases stayed unmatched. The CDR3 is 17 residues long. The CDR3 coding sequence is TGCGCCAGCAGTTACGGGACAGGGAACTCTGGGGCCAACGTCCTGACTTTC. This codes for CASSYGTGNSGANVLTF.

The genes are TRBV6-6 and TRBJ1-1; 8 bases line up with TRBD1. The CDR3 has 17 amino acids. V lost 6 bases to trimming and J lost 0 bases; unmatched junction nucleotides: 12. Per the germline V gene, CDR1 is MNHNY and CDR2 is SVGAGI (reference sequence). The CDR3 loop reads CASSKGRGPTMNTEAFF. The CDR3 DNA sequence: TGTGCCAGCAGCAAGGGCAGGGGGCCGACCATGAACACTGAAGCTTTCTTT.

This clonotype was counted at least ten times. The rearrangement joins TRBV5-1 to TRBJ2-3, with 8 bases fitting TRBD1. Per the germline V gene, CDR1 is SGHRS and CDR2 is YFSETQ. The CDR3 is 15 residues long. J was trimmed by 3 bases and V by 2 bases; bases with no gene match: 5. In DNA, the CDR3 is TGCGCCAGCAGCTTTGGACAGGGAAGGACAGATACGCAGTATTTT. Translating it yields CASSFGQGRTDTQYF. Filled out from reference TRBV5-1 and TRBJ2-3, the complete variable domain reads KAGVTQTPRYLIKTRGQQVTLSCSPISGHRSVSWYQQTPGQGLQFLFEYFSETQRNKGNFPGRFSGRQFSNSRSEMNVSTLELGDSALYLCASSFGQGRTDTQYFGPGTRLTVL.

There are a few counts of this clonotype. The rearrangement joins TRBV5-1 to TRBJ2-5; the D is unclear. The CDR3 length is 14 residues. V lost 0 bases and J 4 bases, leaving 10 bases between the germline ends. Looked up from germline, CDR1 is SGHRS and CDR2 is YFSETQ. Here the CDR3 DNA reads TGCGCCAGCAGCTTGGACTGGGTGCCAGAGACCCAGTACTTC. Its protein is CASSLDWVPETQYF.

This rearrangement joins TRBV27 to TRBJ1-2, with D hard to call. Trimming cost V 3 bases and J 0 bases, with 8 bases left between them. The CDR3 consists of 14 residues. The germline V gene encodes CDR1 MNHEY and CDR2 SMNVEV (reference sequence). The CDR3 bases are TGTGCCAGCAGTTTTACGTCTTCTAACTATGGCTACACCTTC. Amino acid sequence: CASSFTSSNYGYTF.

The chain links TRBV20-1 to TRBJ1-4, with TRBD1 identical over 8 bases. Germline trimming cut 4 bases from V and 7 bases from J; bases unmatched to any gene: 11. Germline lookup yields CDR1 DFQATT and CDR2 SNEGSKA (reference sequence). This CDR3 has 15 amino acids. CDR3 coding DNA: TGCAGTGCTAAGGAAAAACAGGGGGGGCCTGAAAAACTGTTTTTT. Its protein is CSAKEKQGGPEKLFF.

The chain combines TRBV6-1 with TRBJ2-1; 7 nucleotides align to TRBD1. Germline V lookup: CDR1 MNHNS, CDR2 SASEGT. The CDR3 covers 13 residues. J lost 13 bases, V lost 5 bases, and 11 bases had no gene match. The CDR3 is CASSQQGWETQFF. The CDR3, as DNA: TGTGCCAGCAGTCAACAGGGGTGGGAGACCCAGTTCTTC.

This clonotype has just a few counts. The genes are TRBV7-9 and TRBJ1-4, with unresolved D. CDR3 length equals 12 residues. Trimming left V 5 bases short and J 10 bases short, with 11 bases between. In germline, CDR1 is SEHNR, CDR2 FQNEAQ (reference sequence). Here the CDR3 DNA reads TGTGCCAGCAGCCCCGTTCGAAGAAAACTGTTTTTT. Translation: CASSPVRRKLFF. The variable domain in full, completed from reference TRBV7-9 and TRBJ1-4, reads DTGVSQNPRHKITKRGQNVTFRCDPISEHNRLYWYRQTLGQGPEFLTYFQNEAQLEKSRLLSDRFSAERPKGSFSTLEIQRTEQGDSAMYLCASSPVRRKLFFGSGTQLSVL.

V is TRBV27 and J is TRBJ1-4; tentatively, D is TRBD1 (5 bases). The germline V gene encodes CDR1 MNHEY and CDR2 SMNVEV (reference sequence). CDR3 length: 14 amino acids. V was trimmed by 5 bases and J by 4 bases, leaving 11 bases between them. The CDR3 sequence is CASSHGTGNEKLFF. Here the CDR3 DNA reads TGTGCCAGCAGTCATGGGACCGGTAATGAAAAACTGTTTTTT.

This rearrangement joins TRBV12-3 or TRBV12-4 to TRBJ2-2, with D unclear. The CDR3 is 16 amino acids. Trimming took off 3 bases at V and 1 base at J, with 12 bases between the two ends. The CDR3 DNA sequence: TGTGCCAGCAGTTTCGCCCTACCGAGGAACACCGGGGAGCTGTTTTTT. It is translated as CASSFALPRNTGELFF.

Concerning this clonotype: A single base separates this from a much larger clone, so it may be a read error. The chain links TRBV6-5 to TRBJ2-3; perhaps TRBD2 as D (5 bases). The CDR3 spans 12 residues. V lost 0 bases to trimming and J lost 7 bases, with 5 bases between them. The germline gives CDR1 MNHEY, CDR2 SVGAGI. The CDR3 nucleotides are TGTGCCAGCAGTTACTCCGGGAATACGCAGTATTTT. Translating gives CASSYSGNTQYF.

The DNA of the CDR3 is TGTGCCAGCAGTTCCTGGACTAGCCCGCCTTCCTACGAGCAGTACTTC. It yields the protein CASSSWTSPPSYEQYF. The rearrangement joins TRBV7-3 to TRBJ2-7; 8 nucleotides align to TRBD2. Germline loops: CDR1 SGHTA, CDR2 FQGTGA. This CDR3 has 16 residues. J was trimmed by 1 base and V by 6 bases; bases with no gene match: 11.